This T cell receptor (beta chain) was retrieved from a study of blood T cell repertoires in COVID-19. Study at large: Collection of acute and convalescent COVID-19 samples took place in the United States, Italy and Spain. Sample material is recorded as cDNA or gDNA derived from T cells, B-cell-depleted T cells, or PBMCs.

In the original processing: Nucleated cell counts were estimated from reference gene primer amplification. Data came from immunoSEQ multiplex PCR; TCRdb stores just in-frame clones and leaves some out. D and trimming come from the DNA, and the V and J calls and clone size come from that table. This repertoire shows under 250,000 clones, roughly 84% found once; its top ten account for about 10%. Looked up from germline, CDR1 is SGHTA and CDR2 is FQGNSA. The CDR3 has 22 residues. V was pared by 0 bases and J by 0 bases, with 18 bases of the junction left unmatched. The sequence derives from a man aged 50-60 years with active or convalescent COVID-19. Material for sequencing was peripheral blood. The J gene is TRBJ2-4, the V gene TRBV7-2; 9 bases agree with TRBD2. The CDR3 reads CASSLANRAGGTVSIAKNIQYF. The CDR3 region has the DNA TGTGCCAGCAGCTTAGCCAATCGGGCGGGAGGGACAGTTTCGATAGCCAAAAACATTCAGTACTTC.